The 2 T cell receptor beta chains given below trace back to one sample, sequenced in a study of tumor-infiltrating lymphocytes in glioblastoma multiforme. Three nested ARM-PCR rounds with V-beta and C-beta primers built TCRB libraries. TCRdb re-derived calls from the multiplex PCR reads in MiXCR, one entry per CDR3 protein. The sample has some 32,000 distinct CDR3 sequences; 60% to 75% are singletons. The sequenced sample consisted of brain tumor tissue. The source of these receptors is a male donor with glioblastoma.

The CDR3 DNA sequence: TGCGCCAGCAGCTTGGGTCCCGCGGGACCAAACACAGATACGCAGTATTTT. This gives the protein CASSLGPAGPNTDTQYF. The chain joins TRBV5-1 to TRBJ2-3; maybe TRBD2 (6 bases). Germline V gene data show CDR1 as SGHRS and CDR2 as YFSETQ. The V and J ends lost 0 bases and 2 bases respectively, with 16 bases between them. This CDR3 has 17 amino acids.

The sample holds one count of this clonotype. The chain carries TRBV5-6 and TRBJ1-4; no clear D gene. The CDR3 runs to 11 residues. The V and J ends lost 0 bases and 13 bases respectively, with 7 bases between them. Looked up from germline, CDR1 is SGHDT and CDR2 is YYEEEE. The CDR3 spells CASSLGGGLFF. Here the CDR3 DNA reads TGTGCCAGCAGCTTGGGAGGAGGACTGTTTTTT.